Shown below are 2 T cell receptor beta chains from a single sample sequenced in a study of identifying expanded T cells in peripheral blood. Sequenced by immunoSEQ multiplex PCR; TCRdb stores in-frame clones only, minus some. The table lists around 120,000 clones, roughly 91% of them singletons. The sequenced sample was blood. The receptors stem from a person aged 18 to 75 in good health.

The J gene is TRBJ2-2, the V gene TRBV20-1; D is uncertain. CDR3 size: 10 residues. Germline V gene lookup returns CDR1 DFQATT and CDR2 SNEGSKA (reference sequence). The V gene lost 5 bases and the J gene lost 6 bases, with 4 bases spanning the gap. CDR3 amino acids: CSAGSGELFF. The CDR3 DNA sequence: TGCAGTGCTGGGTCCGGGGAGCTGTTTTTT.

The chain employs TRBV6-4 and TRBJ1-2, with a possible D match to TRBD1 (5 bases). The CDR3 is made up of 15 amino acids. Germline V gives CDR1 MRHNA, CDR2 SNTAGT. Trimming removed 6 bases at V and 4 bases at J, with 18 bases between. For the CDR3, the DNA is TGTGCCAGCAGCCCCTCCGGAGGGGAGGGCTATGGCTACACCTTC. Translation gives CASSPSGGEGYGYTF.